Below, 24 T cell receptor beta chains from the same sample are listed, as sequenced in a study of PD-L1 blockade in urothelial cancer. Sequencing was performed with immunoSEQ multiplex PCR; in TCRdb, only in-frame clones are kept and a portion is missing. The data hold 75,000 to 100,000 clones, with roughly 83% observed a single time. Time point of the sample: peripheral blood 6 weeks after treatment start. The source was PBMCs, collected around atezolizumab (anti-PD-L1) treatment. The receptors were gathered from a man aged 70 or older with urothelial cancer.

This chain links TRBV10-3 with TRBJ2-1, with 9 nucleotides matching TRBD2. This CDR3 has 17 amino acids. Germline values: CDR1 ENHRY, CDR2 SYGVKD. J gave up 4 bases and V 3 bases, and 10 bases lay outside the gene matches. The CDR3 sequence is CAISERRGGGDYNEQFF. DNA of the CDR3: TGTGCCATCAGTGAACGGCGGGGCGGGGGGGATTACAATGAGCAGTTCTTC.

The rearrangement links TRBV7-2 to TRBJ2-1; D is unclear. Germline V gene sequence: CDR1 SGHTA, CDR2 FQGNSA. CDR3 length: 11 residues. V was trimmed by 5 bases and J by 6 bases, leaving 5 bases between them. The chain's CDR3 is CASSGVNEQFF. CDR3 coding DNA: TGTGCCAGCAGCGGAGTCAATGAGCAGTTCTTC. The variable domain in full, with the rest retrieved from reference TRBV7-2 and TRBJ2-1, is GAGVSQSPSNKVTEKGKDVELRCDPISGHTALYWYRQSLGQGLEFLIYFQGNSAPDKSGLPSDRFSAERTGGSVSTLTIQRTQQEDSAVYLCASSGVNEQFFGPGTRLTVL.

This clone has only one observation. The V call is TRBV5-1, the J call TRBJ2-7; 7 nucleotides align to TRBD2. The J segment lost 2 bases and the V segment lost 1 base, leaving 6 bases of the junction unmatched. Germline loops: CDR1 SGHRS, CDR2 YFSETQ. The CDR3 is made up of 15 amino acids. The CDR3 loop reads CASSLSGAGTYEQYF. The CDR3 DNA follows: TGCGCCAGCAGCTTGTCGGGAGCGGGGACCTACGAGCAGTACTTC. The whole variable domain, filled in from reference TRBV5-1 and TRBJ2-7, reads KAGVTQTPRYLIKTRGQQVTLSCSPISGHRSVSWYQQTPGQGLQFLFEYFSETQRNKGNFPGRFSGRQFSNSRSEMNVSTLELGDSALYLCASSLSGAGTYEQYFGPGTRLTVT.

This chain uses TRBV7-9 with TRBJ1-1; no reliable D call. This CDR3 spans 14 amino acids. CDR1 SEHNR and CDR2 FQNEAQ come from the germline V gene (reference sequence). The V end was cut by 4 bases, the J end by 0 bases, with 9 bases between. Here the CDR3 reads CASSWTALNTEAFF. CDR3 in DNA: TGTGCCAGCAGCTGGACTGCCCTGAACACTGAAGCTTTCTTT.

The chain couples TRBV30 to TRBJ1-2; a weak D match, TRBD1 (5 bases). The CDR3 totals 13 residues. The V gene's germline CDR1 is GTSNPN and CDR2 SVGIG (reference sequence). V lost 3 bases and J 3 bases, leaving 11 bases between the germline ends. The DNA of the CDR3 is TGTGCCTGGAGCGCAGGAGGGGACTATGGCTACACCTTC. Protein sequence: CAWSAGGDYGYTF.

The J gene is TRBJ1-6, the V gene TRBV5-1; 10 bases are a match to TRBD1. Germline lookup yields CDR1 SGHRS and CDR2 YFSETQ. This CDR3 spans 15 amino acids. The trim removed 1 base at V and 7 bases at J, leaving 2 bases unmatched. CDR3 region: CASSLRTGGNSPLHF. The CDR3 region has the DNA TGCGCCAGCAGCTTGCGGACAGGGGGAAATTCACCCCTCCACTTT. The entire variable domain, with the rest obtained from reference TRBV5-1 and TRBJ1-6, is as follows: KAGVTQTPRYLIKTRGQQVTLSCSPISGHRSVSWYQQTPGQGLQFLFEYFSETQRNKGNFPGRFSGRQFSNSRSEMNVSTLELGDSALYLCASSLRTGGNSPLHFGNGTRLTVT.

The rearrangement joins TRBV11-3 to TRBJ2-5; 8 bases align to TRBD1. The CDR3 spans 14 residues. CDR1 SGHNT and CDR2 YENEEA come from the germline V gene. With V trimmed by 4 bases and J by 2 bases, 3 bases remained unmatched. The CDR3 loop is CASSSGTGQETQYF. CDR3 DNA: TGTGCCAGCAGCTCGGGGACAGGACAAGAGACCCAGTACTTC. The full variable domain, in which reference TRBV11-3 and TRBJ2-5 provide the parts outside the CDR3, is EAGVVQSPRYKIIEKKQPVAFWCNPISGHNTLYWYLQNLGQGPELLIRYENEEAVDDSQLPKDRFSAERLKGVDSTLKIQPAELGDSAVYLCASSSGTGQETQYFGPGTRLLVL.

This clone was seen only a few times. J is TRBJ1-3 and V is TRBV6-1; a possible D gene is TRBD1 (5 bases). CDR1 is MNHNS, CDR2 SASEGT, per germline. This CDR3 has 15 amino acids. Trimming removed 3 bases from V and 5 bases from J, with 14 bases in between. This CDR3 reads CASSEAQVYRNTIYF. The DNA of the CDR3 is TGTGCCAGCAGTGAGGCACAGGTGTATCGAAACACCATATATTTT.

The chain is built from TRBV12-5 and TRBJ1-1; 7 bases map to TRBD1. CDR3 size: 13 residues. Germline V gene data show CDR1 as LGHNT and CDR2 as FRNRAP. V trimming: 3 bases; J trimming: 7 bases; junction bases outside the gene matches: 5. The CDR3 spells CASGFRGSGEAFF. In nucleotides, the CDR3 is TGTGCTAGTGGTTTCAGGGGGTCGGGTGAAGCTTTCTTT. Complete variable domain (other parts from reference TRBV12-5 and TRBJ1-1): DARVTQTPRHKVTEMGQEVTMRCQPILGHNTVFWYRQTMMQGLELLAYFRNRAPLDDSGMPKDRFSAEMPDATLATLKIQPSEPRDSAVYFCASGFRGSGEAFFGQGTRLTVV.

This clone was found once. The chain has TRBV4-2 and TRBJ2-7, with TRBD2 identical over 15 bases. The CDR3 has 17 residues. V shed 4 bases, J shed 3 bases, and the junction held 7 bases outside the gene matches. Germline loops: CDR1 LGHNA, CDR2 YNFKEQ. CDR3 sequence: CASSLGLAGGPGYEQYF. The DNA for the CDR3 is TGTGCCAGCAGCCTTGGACTAGCGGGAGGGCCGGGCTACGAGCAGTACTTC.

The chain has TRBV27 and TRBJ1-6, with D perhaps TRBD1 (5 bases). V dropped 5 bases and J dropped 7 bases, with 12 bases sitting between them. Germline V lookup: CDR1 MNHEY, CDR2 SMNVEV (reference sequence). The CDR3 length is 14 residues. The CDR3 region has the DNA TGTGCCAGCAGTCCCGCAGGGCCGAATTCACCCCTCCACTTT. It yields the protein CASSPAGPNSPLHF.

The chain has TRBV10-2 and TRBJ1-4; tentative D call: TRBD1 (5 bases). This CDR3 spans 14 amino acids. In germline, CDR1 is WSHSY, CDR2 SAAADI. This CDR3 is CASARGLLNEKLFF. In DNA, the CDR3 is TGCGCATCAGCAAGGGGACTTCTTAATGAAAAACTGTTTTTT.

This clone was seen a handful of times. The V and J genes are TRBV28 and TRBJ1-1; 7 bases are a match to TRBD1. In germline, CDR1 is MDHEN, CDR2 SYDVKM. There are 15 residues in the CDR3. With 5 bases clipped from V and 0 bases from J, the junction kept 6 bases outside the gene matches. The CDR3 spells CASSPGQVMNTEAFF. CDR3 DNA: TGTGCCAGCAGTCCAGGACAGGTCATGAACACTGAAGCTTTCTTT. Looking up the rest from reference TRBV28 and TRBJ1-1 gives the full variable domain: DVKVTQSSRYLVKRTGEKVFLECVQDMDHENMFWYRQDPGLGLRLIYFSYDVKMKEKGDIPEGYSVSREKKERFSLILESASTNQTSMYLCASSPGQVMNTEAFFGQGTRLTVV.

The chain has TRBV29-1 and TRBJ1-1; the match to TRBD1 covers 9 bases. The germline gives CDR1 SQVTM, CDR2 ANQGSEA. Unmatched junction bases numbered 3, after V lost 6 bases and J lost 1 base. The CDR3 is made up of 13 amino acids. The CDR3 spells CSVRQGGNTEAFF. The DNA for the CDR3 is TGCAGCGTAAGACAGGGGGGGAACACTGAAGCTTTCTTT.

CDR3 region: CASSPGTGDYGYTF. The CDR3 DNA follows: TGCGCCAGCAGCCCCGGCACAGGGGACTATGGCTACACCTTC. The chain carries TRBV4-1 and TRBJ1-2, with TRBD1 matching over 7 bases. In germline, CDR1 is MGHRA, CDR2 YSYEKL. V shed 4 bases and J 3 bases; nucleotides not matched to a gene: 5. There are 14 residues in the CDR3.

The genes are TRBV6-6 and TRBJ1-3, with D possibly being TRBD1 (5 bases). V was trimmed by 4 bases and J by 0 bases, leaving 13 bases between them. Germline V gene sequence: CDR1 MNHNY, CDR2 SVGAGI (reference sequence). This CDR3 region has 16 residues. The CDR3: CASSWGQENSGNTIYF. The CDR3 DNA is TGTGCCAGCAGTTGGGGCCAGGAAAACTCTGGAAACACCATATATTTT.

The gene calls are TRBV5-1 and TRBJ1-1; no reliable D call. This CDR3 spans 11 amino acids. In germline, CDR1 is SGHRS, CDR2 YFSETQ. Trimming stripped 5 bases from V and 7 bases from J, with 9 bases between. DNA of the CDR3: TGCGCCAGCAGTGACACCATTGAAGCTTTCTTT. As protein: CASSDTIEAFF.

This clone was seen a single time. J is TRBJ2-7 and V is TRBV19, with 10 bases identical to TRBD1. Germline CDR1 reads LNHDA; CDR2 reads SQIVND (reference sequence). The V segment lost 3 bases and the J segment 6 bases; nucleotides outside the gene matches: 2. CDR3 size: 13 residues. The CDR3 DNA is TGTGCCAGTAGTATGGGACAGGGGTTCGAGCAGTACTTC. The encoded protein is CASSMGQGFEQYF.

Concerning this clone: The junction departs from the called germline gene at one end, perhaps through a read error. The CDR3 region has the DNA TGTGCCAGCAGCCCCGGGACAGGTGAGAATTCACCCCTCCACTTT. This sequence encodes CASSPGTGENSPLHF. The genes are TRBV5-1 and TRBJ1-6; 8 bases map to TRBD1. CDR1 SGHRS and CDR2 YFSETQ come from the germline V gene. CDR3 size: 15 residues.

CDR3 region: CASSRGTVNTEAFF. The CDR3 DNA is TGTGCCAGCAGCCGCGGGACGGTGAACACTGAAGCTTTCTTT. The V and J genes are TRBV7-8 and TRBJ1-1; D might be TRBD1 (5 bases). The CDR3 is made up of 14 amino acids. Germline V gene sequence: CDR1 SGHVS, CDR2 FQNEAQ. The V gene lost 5 bases and the J gene lost 0 bases, with 10 bases spanning the gap.

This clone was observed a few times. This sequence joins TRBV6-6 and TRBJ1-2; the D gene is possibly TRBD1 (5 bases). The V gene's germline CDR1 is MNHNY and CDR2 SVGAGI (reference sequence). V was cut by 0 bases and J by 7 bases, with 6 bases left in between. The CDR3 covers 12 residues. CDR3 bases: TGTGCCAGCAGTTACTCACAGGCTGGCTACACCTTC. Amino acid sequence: CASSYSQAGYTF.

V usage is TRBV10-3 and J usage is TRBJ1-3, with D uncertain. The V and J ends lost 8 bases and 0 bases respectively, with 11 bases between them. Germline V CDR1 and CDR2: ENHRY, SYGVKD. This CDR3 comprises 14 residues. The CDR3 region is CAIGGGFSGNTIYF. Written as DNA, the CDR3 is TGTGCCATCGGAGGTGGATTCTCTGGAAACACCATATATTTT.

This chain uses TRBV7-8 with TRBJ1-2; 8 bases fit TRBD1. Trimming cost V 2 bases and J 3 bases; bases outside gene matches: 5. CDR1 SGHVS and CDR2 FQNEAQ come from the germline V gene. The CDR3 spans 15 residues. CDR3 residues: CASSLFGQGDYGYTF. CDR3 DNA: TGTGCCAGCAGCTTATTCGGACAGGGAGACTATGGCTACACCTTC.

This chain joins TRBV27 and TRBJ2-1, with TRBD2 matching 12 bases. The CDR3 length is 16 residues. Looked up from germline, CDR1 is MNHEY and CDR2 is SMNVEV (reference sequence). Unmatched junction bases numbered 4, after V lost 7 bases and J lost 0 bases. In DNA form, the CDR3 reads TGTGCCAGCACCTCGACTAGCGGGAGCTCCTACAATGAGCAGTTCTTC. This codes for CASTSTSGSSYNEQFF.